This T cell receptor beta chain emerged from a study of blood T cell repertoires in COVID-19. Generated by immunoSEQ multiplex PCR, the TCRdb table keeps only in-frame clones and is missing some. The repertoire includes about 480,000 clones, roughly nine tenths of them detected once, and under 2% sits in the top ten. V dropped 5 bases and J dropped 7 bases, with 14 bases sitting between them. The CDR3 sequence is 14 residues long. Germline CDR1 reads SGHAT; CDR2 reads FQNNGV. The age range of participants was 18 to 89 years, with residence in about two dozen US areas. This sequence was found in a woman under 30 with acute COVID-19. The genes are TRBV11-2 and TRBJ1-4; D is unclear. Source material: PBMCs or T cells enriched from blood (not recorded which). CDR3 region: CASSTTVAGEKLFF. In nucleotides, the CDR3 is TGTGCCAGCAGCACCACGGTGGCAGGTGAAAAACTGTTTTTT. Full variable domain (outside the CDR3, taken from reference TRBV11-2 and TRBJ1-4): EAGVAQSPRYKIIEKRQSVAFWCNPISGHATLYWYQQILGQGPKLLIQFQNNGVVDDSQLPKDRFSAERLKGVDSTLKIQPAKLEDSAVYLCASSTTVAGEKLFFGSGTQLSVL.